Below, 25 T cell receptor beta chains from the same sample are listed, as sequenced in a study of shared clonotypes between healthy human individuals. The protocol was immunoSEQ multiplex PCR, while the TCRdb copy is restricted to in-frame clones and leaves out a portion. Among fewer than 650,000 clones listed, about three quarters were seen once. The sequenced sample was PBMCs. Receptor source: a woman between 40 and 50 years old in good health. Some clones in this sample may be carry-over from other donors' samples.

This clone was recorded once. The chain employs TRBV10-3 and TRBJ2-5; D possibly matches TRBD1 or TRBD2 (5 bases each). V dropped 4 bases and J dropped 4 bases, with 16 bases sitting between them. The CDR3 totals 15 residues. Germline CDR1 is ENHRY and CDR2 is SYGVKD. In DNA form, the CDR3 reads TGTGCCATCAGTGCGGACATTGCTGGGGGAGAGACCCAGTACTTC. Its protein product is CAISADIAGGETQYF.

The chain is built from TRBV19 and TRBJ2-3; perhaps TRBD1 as D (6 bases). The CDR3 has 16 residues. Trimming took off 4 bases at V and 3 bases at J, with 17 bases between the two ends. CDR1 LNHDA and CDR2 SQIVND come from the germline V gene (reference sequence). The DNA of the CDR3 is TGTGCCAGTAGTAGGGCAGGGGTTTTAGGGACAGATACGCAGTATTTT. Protein: CASSRAGVLGTDTQYF.

The V and J genes are TRBV19 and TRBJ1-5; 7 bases are a match to TRBD1. V was clipped by 7 bases and J by 0 bases; unmatched bases: 12. CDR3 size: 17 residues. Germline V CDR1 and CDR2: LNHDA, SQIVND (reference sequence). In nucleotides, the CDR3 is TGTGCCAGTACACGACGCGGGGGGACAGATAGCAATCAGCCCCAGCATTTT. Translated, it gives CASTRRGGTDSNQPQHF.

This chain links TRBV6-5 with TRBJ2-7; TRBD2 is a possible D gene (5 bases). Germline-derived CDR1 and CDR2 are MNHEY and SVGAGI. The ends were cut back, 8 bases at V and 10 bases at J, with 21 bases in the middle. CDR3 size: 13 residues. The CDR3 coding sequence is TGTGCCAGCGGCCGGGCAGAGGGCCGGGTACAGTACTTC. Protein: CASGRAEGRVQYF.

In nucleotides, the CDR3 is TGCGCCAGCAGCAACCTAGCGGGAGGGCCCGACAATGAGCAGTTCTTC. Translation gives CASSNLAGGPDNEQFF. The J gene is TRBJ2-1, the V gene TRBV5-1; 12 nucleotides match TRBD2. Germline CDR1 is SGHRS and CDR2 is YFSETQ. This CDR3 has 16 residues. V shed 4 bases and J 5 bases; nucleotides not matched to a gene: 7. Together with reference TRBV5-1 and TRBJ2-1, the CDR3 gives the full variable domain: KAGVTQTPRYLIKTRGQQVTLSCSPISGHRSVSWYQQTPGQGLQFLFEYFSETQRNKGNFPGRFSGRQFSNSRSEMNVSTLELGDSALYLCASSNLAGGPDNEQFFGPGTRLTVL.

The V and J genes are TRBV6-6 and TRBJ2-5, with 12 bases identical to TRBD2. The germline gives CDR1 MNHNY, CDR2 SVGAGI (reference sequence). Trimming took 6 bases from V and 2 from J; bases not matched to a gene: 7. The CDR3 sequence is 16 residues long. The CDR3 nucleotides read TGTGCCAGCAGCCGCCTAGCGGGAGGGGGGCAAGAGACCCAGTACTTC. Translating gives CASSRLAGGGQETQYF.

The J gene is TRBJ1-2, the V gene TRBV29-1; TRBD1 is a possible D gene (5 bases). Germline V lookup: CDR1 SQVTM, CDR2 ANQGSEA. Trimming removed 6 bases from V and 3 bases from J, with 11 bases in between. The CDR3 covers 12 residues. In DNA, the CDR3 is TGCAGCGTCCCGACAGCTTACTATGGCTACACCTTC. It encodes CSVPTAYYGYTF.

This clone was counted ten times or more. This same CDR3 is encoded by further DNA sequences in the sample. The chain is built from TRBV11-2 and TRBJ2-5, with D perhaps matching TRBD1 (5 bases). From germline, CDR1 is SGHAT and CDR2 FQNNGV. Trimming took 6 bases from V and 5 from J, leaving 16 bases between them. The CDR3 contains 14 residues. DNA of the CDR3: TGTGCCAGCAGTCCGGGCCAGGGCAGGGAGACCCAGTACTTC. Its translation is CASSPGQGRETQYF. Combining the CDR3 with reference TRBV11-2 and TRBJ2-5 gives the whole variable domain EAGVAQSPRYKIIEKRQSVAFWCNPISGHATLYWYQQILGQGPKLLIQFQNNGVVDDSQLPKDRFSAERLKGVDSTLKIQPAKLEDSAVYLCASSPGQGRETQYFGPGTRLLVL.

V gene TRBV27 combines with J gene TRBJ2-1; TRBD2 aligns across 8 bases. Germline V CDR1 and CDR2: MNHEY, SMNVEV (reference sequence). The length of the CDR3 is 16 residues. The V gene end was trimmed by 5 bases and the J gene end by 0 bases; junction bases not matched to a gene: 6. This CDR3 reads CASSGAGESSYNEQFF. CDR3 nucleotides: TGTGCCAGCAGTGGAGCGGGGGAAAGCTCCTACAATGAGCAGTTCTTC.

This clone was observed a handful of times. This chain links TRBV30 with TRBJ1-1, with 7 bases lining up with TRBD1. Germline trimming cut 4 bases from V and 8 bases from J; bases unmatched to any gene: 4. Germline CDR1 GTSNPN, CDR2 SVGIG (reference sequence). This CDR3 region has 11 residues. CDR3 nucleotides: TGTGCCTGGAACGGCAGGGGGGAAGCTTTCTTT. Residues: CAWNGRGEAFF.

This clone was seen once. The chain is built from TRBV28 and TRBJ2-7; D assignment may be TRBD1 or TRBD2 (5 bases each). V lost 5 bases, J lost 3 bases, and 23 bases lay in between. This CDR3 spans 17 amino acids. The germline V gene has CDR1 MDHEN and CDR2 SYDVKM. This chain's CDR3 is CASSDWPSGTAYYEQYF. The CDR3 DNA reads TGTGCCAGCAGTGATTGGCCATCCGGGACGGCCTACTACGAGCAGTACTTC. The whole variable domain, remainder taken from reference TRBV28 and TRBJ2-7, is DVKVTQSSRYLVKRTGEKVFLECVQDMDHENMFWYRQDPGLGLRLIYFSYDVKMKEKGDIPEGYSVSREKKERFSLILESASTNQTSMYLCASSDWPSGTAYYEQYFGPGTRLTVT.

This clone was seen a handful of times. This chain links TRBV2 with TRBJ1-2, with 7 positions matching TRBD1. Germline CDR1 is SNHLY and CDR2 is FYNNEI. The CDR3 spans 14 residues. The V segment lost 8 bases and the J segment 2 bases; nucleotides outside the gene matches: 8. CDR3 in amino acids: CASEEAGGNYGYTF. CDR3 DNA sequence: TGTGCCAGCGAGGAGGCAGGGGGGAACTATGGCTACACCTTC.

As to this clone: At one boundary the junction diverges from the germline segment, which might be a read error. This rearrangement joins TRBV10-3 to TRBJ2-7; 7 positions match TRBD2. This CDR3 spans 15 amino acids. Per the germline V gene, CDR1 is ENHRY and CDR2 is SYGVKD. The CDR3 loop reads CVISESLADSYEQYF. The CDR3 DNA sequence: TGTGTCATCAGTGAATCCCTAGCGGACTCCTACGAGCAGTACTTC.

The chain recombines TRBV6-5 with TRBJ2-1; D remains ambiguous. Between the trimmed V and J ends, which lost 10 bases and 6 bases, there was a span of 19 bases. Germline V lookup: CDR1 MNHEY, CDR2 SVGAGI. This CDR3 has 14 amino acids. The CDR3 reads CATQRSWTSNEQFF. The CDR3 DNA reads TGTGCCACCCAGCGATCGTGGACGAGCAATGAGCAGTTCTTC.

This chain uses TRBV14 with TRBJ2-2; TRBD2 matches at 10 bases. CDR1 is SGHDN, CDR2 FVKESK, per germline. The CDR3 totals 15 residues. V shed 5 bases and J 7 bases; nucleotides not matched to a gene: 7. CDR3 DNA: TGTGCCAGCAGCACCCGTTTAGCGGGAGGCGGGGAGCTGTTTTTT. It yields the protein CASSTRLAGGGELFF.

J is TRBJ2-5 and V is TRBV7-3, with D perhaps matching TRBD2 (6 bases). Trimming took off 1 base at V and 6 bases at J, with 9 bases between the two ends. Per the germline V gene, CDR1 is SGHTA and CDR2 is FQGTGA. The CDR3 runs to 13 residues. The CDR3 DNA is TGTGCCAGCAGCTTAATTGCGGGGAAGACCCAGTACTTC. Its translation is CASSLIAGKTQYF.

In the case of this clone: A far larger clone lies a single base away; this is likely a read error. The sample has other DNA sequences that encode this CDR3 too. The genes are TRBV5-1 and TRBJ1-1; 7 positions agree with TRBD1. The CDR3 has 15 residues. With 7 bases clipped from V and 4 bases from J, the junction kept 13 bases outside the gene matches. Germline V gene lookup returns CDR1 SGHRS and CDR2 YFSETQ. The CDR3 nucleotides read TGCGCCAGCTCGGGGACAGAATCGTGGAGCACTGAAGCTTTCTTT. Its translation is CASSGTESWSTEAFF.

V is TRBV6-5 and J is TRBJ2-3; the D is unclear. The CDR3 is 14 residues long. The ends were cut back, 6 bases at V and 5 bases at J, with 15 bases in the middle. Germline V gives CDR1 MNHEY, CDR2 SVGAGI. DNA for the CDR3: TGTGCCAGCAGACCCTCTAGAGTAGTAGATACGCAGTATTTT. Translation gives CASRPSRVVDTQYF.

The CDR3 DNA sequence: TGTGCCAGTAGTCCCCCCCGCAAATCACAAAGTCGGGCCAACGTCCTGACTTTC. Its protein is CASSPPRKSQSRANVLTF. V is TRBV19 and J is TRBJ2-6; D is uncertain. The CDR3 contains 18 residues. V was cut by 5 bases and J by 5 bases, with 22 bases left in between. Germline assignment: CDR1 LNHDA and CDR2 SQIVND (reference sequence).

The rearrangement joins TRBV29-1 to TRBJ2-7, with D tentatively TRBD1 (6 bases). This CDR3 comprises 14 residues. CDR1 is SQVTM, CDR2 ANQGSEA, per germline. V dropped 6 bases and J dropped 1 base, with 16 bases sitting between them. CDR3 protein: CSVADTGLSYEQYF. CDR3 DNA: TGCAGCGTCGCAGATACAGGGTTATCCTACGAGCAGTACTTC.

The chain carries TRBV7-9 and TRBJ1-4; D remains unclear. The CDR3 is made up of 14 amino acids. Germline V gene lookup returns CDR1 SEHNR and CDR2 FQNEAQ (reference sequence). Trimming took 5 bases from V and 4 from J, leaving 11 bases between them. CDR3 sequence: CASSDVRHNEKLFF. DNA of the CDR3: TGTGCCAGCAGCGACGTCAGGCATAATGAAAAACTGTTTTTT. Complete variable domain (other parts from reference TRBV7-9 and TRBJ1-4): DTGVSQNPRHKITKRGQNVTFRCDPISEHNRLYWYRQTLGQGPEFLTYFQNEAQLEKSRLLSDRFSAERPKGSFSTLEIQRTEQGDSAMYLCASSDVRHNEKLFFGSGTQLSVL.

The chain links TRBV4-1 to TRBJ1-5; weak D call: TRBD1 (5 bases). Trimming removed 0 bases at V and 5 bases at J, with 11 bases between. This CDR3 region has 15 residues. Germline V gene sequence: CDR1 MGHRA, CDR2 YSYEKL. CDR3 protein: CASSQDPGFDQPQHF. In nucleotides, the CDR3 is TGCGCCAGCAGCCAAGATCCAGGGTTTGATCAGCCCCAGCATTTT.

J is TRBJ2-5 and V is TRBV10-3, with D tentatively TRBD1 (6 bases). The J call is uncertain, as TRBJ2-7 better fits the DNA end. The germline V gene encodes CDR1 ENHRY and CDR2 SYGVKD. The CDR3 is made up of 13 amino acids. The CDR3 DNA reads TGTGCCATCAGCCGGACAGAGGCGGACGAGCAGTACTTC. Translation gives CAISRTEADEQYF.

The gene calls are TRBV27 and TRBJ1-1; D may be TRBD1 (5 bases). Between the trimmed V and J ends, which lost 10 bases and 0 bases, there was a span of 12 bases. Germline V gene sequence: CDR1 MNHEY, CDR2 SMNVEV (reference sequence). The CDR3 extends over 13 amino acids. The CDR3 DNA sequence: TGTGCCATCTTCCAGGGCTTGAACACTGAAGCTTTCTTT. Protein product: CAIFQGLNTEAFF.

This clone has more than one count but fewer than ten. The V and J genes are TRBV4-2 and TRBJ2-1, with 9 bases that match TRBD2. This CDR3 region has 15 residues. The germline V gene encodes CDR1 LGHNA and CDR2 YNFKEQ. Trimming removed 4 bases from V and 7 bases from J; junction bases left unmatched: 8. The CDR3 loop reads CASSPATSGWNEQFF. CDR3 coding DNA: TGTGCCAGCAGCCCGGCGACTAGCGGTTGGAATGAGCAGTTCTTC.